This T cell receptor beta chain was profiled in a study of type 1 regulatory T cells. Study information: An in vitro protocol generated T-allo10, a Tr1-enriched, alloantigen-specific CD4 T cell product.

TCRdb processed the reads anew with MiXCR; each CDR3 protein has one entry. The sample yields approximately 90,000 distinct CDR3 sequences, roughly 30% seen once. In its sample, this clonotype was seen a few times. This CDR3 is built from 14 residues. The V end was cut by 6 bases, the J end by 1 base, with 10 bases between. Germline CDR1 reads SNHLY; CDR2 reads FYNNEI. The sequenced sample consisted of CD4+ T cells, either the whole sample or a sorted fraction (not recorded which). V and J are TRBV2 and TRBJ2-1; D is perhaps TRBD2 (6 bases). The sequence was obtained from a human donor in good health. The CDR3 region has the DNA TGTGCCAGCAGGACTGGAGGGTCCTACAATGAGCAGTTCTTC. This encodes CASRTGGSYNEQFF.